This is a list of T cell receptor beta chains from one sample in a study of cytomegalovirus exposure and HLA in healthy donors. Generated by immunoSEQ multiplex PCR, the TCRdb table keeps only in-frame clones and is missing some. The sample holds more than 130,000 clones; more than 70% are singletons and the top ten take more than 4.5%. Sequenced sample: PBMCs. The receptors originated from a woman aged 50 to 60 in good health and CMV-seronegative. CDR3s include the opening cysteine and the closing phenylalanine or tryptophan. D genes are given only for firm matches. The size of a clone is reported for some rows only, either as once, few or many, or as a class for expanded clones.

cdr3_nt: TGTGCCAGCAGCGAGGCCGGGACAGGGGTAGATGGCTACACCTTC; cdr3_aa: CASSEAGTGVDGYTF; j_call: TRBJ1-2; clone_size: .; v_call: TRBV9; d_call: TRBD1
cdr3_nt: TGTGCCAGCAGTCAGACTAGCGCCATATTCATGGATACGCAGTATTTT; cdr3_aa: CASSQTSAIFMDTQYF; j_call: TRBJ2-3; clone_size: .; v_call: TRBV28; d_call: TRBD2
cdr3_nt: TGCGCCAGCAGCCAAGATTCCCAGGGGGCGGACGGCTACACCTTC; cdr3_aa: CASSQDSQGADGYTF; j_call: TRBJ1-2; clone_size: .; v_call: TRBV4-3; d_call: TRBD1
cdr3_nt: TGTGCCAGCAGTTCCGGGGGTCCGTACGAGCAGTACTTC; cdr3_aa: CASSSGGPYEQYF; j_call: TRBJ2-7; clone_size: .; v_call: TRBV28; d_call: .
cdr3_nt: TGTGCCAGCAGCTTTTCGCGCCTAAGCACAGATACGCAGTATTTT; cdr3_aa: CASSFSRLSTDTQYF; j_call: TRBJ2-3; clone_size: .; v_call: TRBV7-9; d_call: .
cdr3_nt: TGTGCCAGCAGCGGACGGAGAGGGGGACAGGGGTACGAGCAGTACTTC; cdr3_aa: CASSGRRGGQGYEQYF; j_call: TRBJ2-7; clone_size: once; v_call: TRBV7-8; d_call: TRBD1
cdr3_nt: TGTGCCAGCAGCCCGGACAGATACTACGAGCAGTACTTC; cdr3_aa: CASSPDRYYEQYF; j_call: TRBJ2-7; clone_size: once; v_call: TRBV11-2; d_call: .
cdr3_nt: TGTGCCAGCAGCTTGAAACTAGCGGGGGGGTCCTACGAGCAGTACTTC; cdr3_aa: CASSLKLAGGSYEQYF; j_call: TRBJ2-7; clone_size: .; v_call: TRBV7-2; d_call: TRBD2
cdr3_nt: TGTGCCAGCACAAGGGGGGATACGCAGTATTTT; cdr3_aa: CASTRGDTQYF; j_call: TRBJ2-3; clone_size: .; v_call: TRBV6-6; d_call: .
cdr3_nt: TGTGCCAGCCGCCTATTCCGGACGGGACAGGGGGCTAACTATGGCTACACCTTC; cdr3_aa: CASRLFRTGQGANYGYTF; j_call: TRBJ1-2; clone_size: .; v_call: TRBV28; d_call: TRBD1
cdr3_nt: TGTGCCAGCAGCGATCGGGGGGCGCACACCGGGGAGCTGTTTTTT; cdr3_aa: CASSDRGAHTGELFF; j_call: TRBJ2-2; clone_size: .; v_call: TRBV2; d_call: .
cdr3_nt: TGCGCCAGCAGCTTGGCGGGACAGATCTACGAGCAGTACTTC; cdr3_aa: CASSLAGQIYEQYF; j_call: TRBJ2-7; clone_size: .; v_call: TRBV5-1; d_call: TRBD1
cdr3_nt: TGTGCCAGCAGCCCCCCGGGGTCGTACAATGAGCAGTTCTTC; cdr3_aa: CASSPPGSYNEQFF; j_call: TRBJ2-1; clone_size: .; v_call: TRBV11-2; d_call: .
cdr3_nt: TGTGCCAGCAGCTTAGCGGTGGGGAGCGGGGGCTACACCTTC; cdr3_aa: CASSLAVGSGGYTF; j_call: TRBJ1-2; clone_size: .; v_call: TRBV7-9; d_call: .
cdr3_nt: TGTGCCAGCAGTGCAAAGGACTGGGACAATGAGCAGTTCTTC; cdr3_aa: CASSAKDWDNEQFF; j_call: TRBJ2-1; clone_size: .; v_call: TRBV6-1; d_call: .
cdr3_nt: TGCGCCAGCAGCCAAGCATCGGGGGGGACTAGCGTCACAGATACGCAGTATTTT; cdr3_aa: CASSQASGGTSVTDTQYF; j_call: TRBJ2-3; clone_size: .; v_call: TRBV4-1; d_call: TRBD2
cdr3_nt: TGTGCCAGTAGTATAGACAACAGCTTAAACATTCAGTACTTC; cdr3_aa: CASSIDNSLNIQYF; j_call: TRBJ2-4; clone_size: .; v_call: TRBV19; d_call: .
cdr3_nt: TGCAGCGTTGGGGAGGGACAGGGGCACGAGCAGTACTTC; cdr3_aa: CSVGEGQGHEQYF; j_call: TRBJ2-7; clone_size: .; v_call: TRBV29-1; d_call: TRBD1
cdr3_nt: TGTGCCAGCAGCTTAGAGAGGACAGATACGCAGTATTTT; cdr3_aa: CASSLERTDTQYF; j_call: TRBJ2-3; clone_size: few; v_call: TRBV7-9; d_call: .
cdr3_nt: TGTGCCAGCAGAAAAAGGACAGGGCCATTAGGCTACACCTTC; cdr3_aa: CASRKRTGPLGYTF; j_call: TRBJ1-2; clone_size: few; v_call: TRBV5-8; d_call: TRBD1
cdr3_nt: TGTGCCAGCAGCTTAGAACAGGGGGTCTTCTACGAGCAGTACTTC; cdr3_aa: CASSLEQGVFYEQYF; j_call: TRBJ2-7; clone_size: few; v_call: TRBV7-6; d_call: TRBD1
cdr3_nt: TGTGCCATCGGGCGGACAGAGAACACTGAAGCTTTCTTT; cdr3_aa: CAIGRTENTEAFF; j_call: TRBJ1-1; clone_size: .; v_call: TRBV10-3; d_call: .
cdr3_nt: TGCAGCGTCCACAAGAGAGGGGGCTATGAGACCCAGTACTTC; cdr3_aa: CSVHKRGGYETQYF; j_call: TRBJ2-5; clone_size: .; v_call: TRBV29-1; d_call: TRBD1
cdr3_nt: TGCAGCGTTGCGGGGGAGGGGCAGCCCCAGCATTTT; cdr3_aa: CSVAGEGQPQHF; j_call: TRBJ1-5; clone_size: .; v_call: TRBV29-1; d_call: .
cdr3_nt: TGTGCCAGCAGCTTAGCCCGGACAGGGTCCGGAAACACCATATATTTT; cdr3_aa: CASSLARTGSGNTIYF; j_call: TRBJ1-3; clone_size: .; v_call: TRBV7-2; d_call: TRBD1
cdr3_nt: TGTGCCAGCAGTACCGGGACAGGGCTGGGGGAGCAGTACTTC; cdr3_aa: CASSTGTGLGEQYF; j_call: TRBJ2-7; clone_size: .; v_call: TRBV6-1; d_call: TRBD1
cdr3_nt: TGTGCCTGGGGACTATCGTCCTACGAGCAGTACTTC; cdr3_aa: CAWGLSSYEQYF; j_call: TRBJ2-7; clone_size: .; v_call: TRBV30; d_call: .
cdr3_nt: TGTGCCAGCAGCTCAAACAGGGGGAATGAGCAGTACTTC; cdr3_aa: CASSSNRGNEQYF; j_call: TRBJ2-7; clone_size: .; v_call: TRBV7-8; d_call: TRBD1
cdr3_nt: TGTGCCTTCGGAGTGTCGCTAGCGGGGATGAGAGAGCAGTACTTC; cdr3_aa: CAFGVSLAGMREQYF; j_call: TRBJ2-7; clone_size: .; v_call: TRBV30; d_call: TRBD2
cdr3_nt: TGTGCCATCAGTGAGTCGCAGAACTCTGGGGCCAACGTCCTGACTTTC; cdr3_aa: CAISESQNSGANVLTF; j_call: TRBJ2-6; clone_size: once; v_call: TRBV10-3; d_call: .
cdr3_nt: TGTGCCAGCAGTGAAGGAGTCAGGTTGAATCAGCCCCAGCATTTT; cdr3_aa: CASSEGVRLNQPQHF; j_call: TRBJ1-5; clone_size: .; v_call: TRBV2; d_call: .
cdr3_nt: TGTGCCAGCACAAGAACGGGGATCGGCTCCTACGAGCAGTACTTC; cdr3_aa: CASTRTGIGSYEQYF; j_call: TRBJ2-7; clone_size: .; v_call: TRBV6-1; d_call: .
cdr3_nt: TGTGCCAGCACAGGCACTCGCTACGAGCAGTACTTC; cdr3_aa: CASTGTRYEQYF; j_call: TRBJ2-7; clone_size: .; v_call: TRBV6-1; d_call: .
cdr3_nt: TGTGCCAGCAGATTACAGGGTAAGAAGACCCAGTACTTC; cdr3_aa: CASRLQGKKTQYF; j_call: TRBJ2-5; clone_size: .; v_call: TRBV21-1; d_call: .
cdr3_nt: TGTGCCAGCAGCGACGGACTAGCGGGGATCACCGGGGAGCTGTTTTTT; cdr3_aa: CASSDGLAGITGELFF; j_call: TRBJ2-2; clone_size: once; v_call: TRBV7-8; d_call: TRBD2
cdr3_nt: TGCGCCAGCAGTACCGGGACTAGCTTTGAGACCCAGTACTTC; cdr3_aa: CASSTGTSFETQYF; j_call: TRBJ2-5; clone_size: .; v_call: TRBV5-1; d_call: TRBD2
cdr3_nt: TGTGCCAGCAGTTTACCTTACAATAGCAATCAGCCCCAGCATTTT; cdr3_aa: CASSLPYNSNQPQHF; j_call: TRBJ1-5; clone_size: few; v_call: TRBV28; d_call: .
cdr3_nt: TGTGCCAGCAGCTTGGTAGCGACAGGGATTCCCGGGGAGCTGTTTTTT; cdr3_aa: CASSLVATGIPGELFF; j_call: TRBJ2-2; clone_size: .; v_call: TRBV5-6; d_call: TRBD1
cdr3_nt: TGTGCCAGCAGCTTAGAAGGGGCCCATAATGAGCAGTTCTTC; cdr3_aa: CASSLEGAHNEQFF; j_call: TRBJ2-1; clone_size: .; v_call: TRBV13; d_call: .
cdr3_nt: TGTGCCAGTGAGCCGCCTTCGAGGTTAGCGGGAACAGATACGCAGTATTTT; cdr3_aa: CASEPPSRLAGTDTQYF; j_call: TRBJ2-3; clone_size: .; v_call: TRBV2; d_call: TRBD2
cdr3_nt: TGTGCCAGCAGTGTTAGTCTGAGCACAGATACGCAGTATTTT; cdr3_aa: CASSVSLSTDTQYF; j_call: TRBJ2-3; clone_size: .; v_call: TRBV2; d_call: .
cdr3_nt: TGTGCCAGCAGCGTAGGACAGGCGAACACTGAAGCTTTCTTT; cdr3_aa: CASSVGQANTEAFF; j_call: TRBJ1-1; clone_size: once; v_call: TRBV9; d_call: .
cdr3_nt: TGTGCCAGCAGCTTAGGGCTCCTGAGCCCCGGGGAGCTGTTTTTT; cdr3_aa: CASSLGLLSPGELFF; j_call: TRBJ2-2; clone_size: .; v_call: TRBV13; d_call: .
cdr3_nt: TGTGCCTGGAAGGACAGTTCGGACACTGAAGCTTTCTTT; cdr3_aa: CAWKDSSDTEAFF; j_call: TRBJ1-1; clone_size: .; v_call: TRBV30; d_call: .
cdr3_nt: TGCGCCAGCAGCGAGGACAGGGACGATGGCTACACCTTC; cdr3_aa: CASSEDRDDGYTF; j_call: TRBJ1-2; clone_size: .; v_call: TRBV5-1; d_call: TRBD1
cdr3_nt: TGTGCCAGCAGTTACCCCGAGGGAACCTCCTACGAGCAGTACTTC; cdr3_aa: CASSYPEGTSYEQYF; j_call: TRBJ2-7; clone_size: .; v_call: TRBV6-6; d_call: .
cdr3_nt: TGCGCCAGCAGCCAAGAACTGGGGCGCCGAGATACGCAGTATTTT; cdr3_aa: CASSQELGRRDTQYF; j_call: TRBJ2-3; clone_size: .; v_call: TRBV4-1; d_call: .
cdr3_nt: TGTGCCAGCAGCTTGGGACTAGCGGGTCCCTACGAGCAGTACTTC; cdr3_aa: CASSLGLAGPYEQYF; j_call: TRBJ2-7; clone_size: .; v_call: TRBV7-8; d_call: TRBD2
cdr3_nt: TGTGCCAGCAGTGGACGTAGGGGTTTCGGGGAGCTGTTTTTT; cdr3_aa: CASSGRRGFGELFF; j_call: TRBJ2-2; clone_size: .; v_call: TRBV6-1; d_call: .
cdr3_nt: TGTGCCAGCAGCCAAGGTCGACAGGGCAACAATCAGCCCCAGCATTTT; cdr3_aa: CASSQGRQGNNQPQHF; j_call: TRBJ1-5; clone_size: .; v_call: TRBV4-2; d_call: TRBD1
cdr3_nt: TGTGCCATCAGGGGGGGGGACTCCCGCACAGATACGCAGTATTTT; cdr3_aa: CAIRGGDSRTDTQYF; j_call: TRBJ2-3; clone_size: .; v_call: TRBV10-3; d_call: TRBD2
cdr3_nt: TGCGCCAGCAGCCAAGAGCAAGGGGTCGGCACCGGGGAGCTGTTTTTT; cdr3_aa: CASSQEQGVGTGELFF; j_call: TRBJ2-2; clone_size: .; v_call: TRBV4-1; d_call: .
cdr3_nt: TGTGCCAGTACGGGAGGGGGGTTCGCCTACAATGAGCAGTTCTTC; cdr3_aa: CASTGGGFAYNEQFF; j_call: TRBJ2-1; clone_size: .; v_call: TRBV19; d_call: TRBD2